This TCR beta chain was observed in a study of shared clonotypes between healthy human individuals. Study results and limitations: Some clonotypes were shared by all four sorted-subset donors, while others were not shared. The non-shared ones had lower generation probabilities than the shared ones.

Concerning this clone: Its target is not known.

The repertoire was sequenced with immunoSEQ multiplex PCR; TCRdb's copy has only in-frame clones and lacks some. Of a few hundred thousand clones in the sample, more than 95% were seen once. The junction had 7 bases not matched to a gene; V was cut back by 6 bases and J by 6 bases. Per germline, CDR1 MNHEY and CDR2 SVGAGI. The CDR3 runs to 14 residues. This sequence originates from a woman aged 25 to 39 in good health. The sequenced sample was naive CD4+ T cells sorted from blood. Noted subset: CD45RA+ positively selected. The chain carries TRBV6-5 and TRBJ2-7, with 11 bases matching TRBD1. Here the CDR3 DNA reads TGTGCCAGCAGAGAGGACAGGGGGCTTTTCGAGCAGTACTTC. Amino acids: CASREDRGLFEQYF.